This T cell receptor (beta chain) originates from a study of blood T cell repertoires in COVID-19. Study background: PBMCs, B-cell-depleted T cells, or T cells were the source of the cDNA or gDNA that made up the material.

Profiled with immunoSEQ multiplex PCR; TCRdb holds only in-frame clones, not every one. This repertoire shows about 330,000 clones, approximately 88% found once; its top ten account for roughly 8.9%. With 4 bases clipped from V and 2 bases from J, the junction kept 5 bases outside the gene matches. Germline V gene sequence: CDR1 KGHSH, CDR2 LQKENI. CDR3 size: 14 residues. The material sequenced was peripheral blood. This chain links TRBV18 with TRBJ2-7, with TRBD1 matching over 7 bases. The sequence was obtained from a man in his thirties or forties with COVID-19, enrolled during active disease. The CDR3 spells CASSRQGQAYEQYF. The CDR3 region has the DNA TGTGCCAGCTCACGACAGGGTCAAGCCTACGAGCAGTACTTC.